This TCR beta chain was recorded in a study of CD8 T cells in Susac syndrome. Random hexamers primed reverse transcription of roughly 0.45 to 1 ug RNA. TCRdb re-analysed the immunoSEQ multiplex PCR reads in MiXCR, keeping a single row per CDR3 protein. There are around 140,000 distinct CDR3 sequences in the sample; approximately 93% occur only once, and 0.075% to 0.1% lies in the top ten. Bulk CD8+ and CD4+ cells came from magnetic negative isolation; CD8+ TEMRA by FACS. Sequencing was performed on CD4+ T cells from PBMCs. This TCR came from a human donor in good health.

The CDR3 spells CASSSSGRAGETQYF. CDR3 nucleotides: TGTGCCAGCAGCTCTAGCGGGAGGGCCGGGGAGACCCAGTACTTC. The chain recombines TRBV7-2 with TRBJ2-5; 12 positions match TRBD2. CDR3 size: 15 residues. After removal of 4 bases from V and 5 bases from J, the junction contained 5 bases not matched to a gene. The germline V gene encodes CDR1 SGHTA and CDR2 FQGNSA.